This T cell receptor beta chain derives from a study of response to subunit inactivated influenza vaccine. Whole-study findings and limits: It was the authors' suggestion that each seasonal influenza vaccination recruits few new T cells.

With 0 bases clipped from V and 4 bases from J, the junction kept 4 bases outside the gene matches. The CDR3 runs to 15 residues. Germline V CDR1 and CDR2: SGHRS, YFSETQ. To note about this clonotype: No antigen is known for it.

TCRdb ran MiXCR on the RT-PCR reads and lists one entry per CDR3 protein. The sample holds around 580,000 distinct CDR3 sequences, roughly 10% seen once. The material was PBMCs from blood, obtained on the day of vaccination. The TCR was taken from a man aged 50 to 59 who received an inactivated influenza vaccine. This chain connects TRBV5-1 to TRBJ2-1, with 7 bases lining up with TRBD1. The chain's CDR3 is CASSLGGQVYNEQFF. CDR3 sequence (DNA): TGCGCCAGCAGCTTGGGAGGACAGGTATACAATGAGCAGTTCTTC.